Below are 26 T cell receptor beta chains sequenced from a single sample in a study of cytomegalovirus exposure and HLA in healthy donors. PCR used 60 Vbeta primers and 13 Jbeta primers. Data came from immunoSEQ multiplex PCR; TCRdb stores just in-frame clones and leaves some out. The sample carries over 130,000 clones, 88% recorded once. Sequencing used PBMCs. These receptors were taken from a woman between 35 and 50 years old in good health and CMV-seronegative.

V and J are TRBV5-5 and TRBJ2-1; 13 bases are a match to TRBD2. Trimming cost V 2 bases and J 10 bases; bases outside gene matches: 6. The CDR3 contains 15 residues. The germline V gene encodes CDR1 SGHKS and CDR2 YYEKEE (reference sequence). As DNA, the CDR3 is TGTGCCAGCAGCTTAGGACTAGCGGGAGTCTACGAGCAGTTCTTC. It codes for CASSLGLAGVYEQFF.

The chain uses TRBV25-1 and TRBJ1-1; TRBD1 matches at 9 bases. Per the germline V gene, CDR1 is MGHDK and CDR2 is SYGVNS. V shed 6 bases, J shed 1 base, and the junction held 3 bases outside the gene matches. This CDR3 has 14 residues. CDR3 amino acids: CASSRDRANTEAFF. In DNA, the CDR3 is TGTGCCAGCAGCCGGGACAGGGCGAACACTGAAGCTTTCTTT.

This chain connects TRBV29-1 to TRBJ1-2; D ambiguous. There are 13 residues in the CDR3. With 7 bases removed from V and 3 bases from J, the gap between germline ends came to 15 bases. Germline V gene data show CDR1 as SQVTM and CDR2 as ANQGSEA. The CDR3 DNA reads TGCAGCGCCCCGTCGGGGTCCGACTATGGCTACACCTTC. This encodes CSAPSGSDYGYTF.

The gene calls are TRBV21-1 and TRBJ1-5. TRBV21-1 is termed a pseudogene. CDR3 length: 15 residues. The CDR3 spells CASSKGSYSNQPQHF. For the CDR3, the DNA is TGTGCCAGCAGCAAAGGAAGCTATAGCAATCAGCCCCAGCATTTT.

This sequence joins TRBV5-6 and TRBJ1-2; D possibly corresponds to TRBD1 (5 bases). The CDR3 extends over 16 amino acids. Germline CDR1 SGHDT, CDR2 YYEEEE. V was cut by 0 bases and J by 5 bases, with 17 bases left in between. This chain's CDR3 is CASSLVAGSLQYGYTF. Here the CDR3 DNA reads TGTGCCAGCAGCTTGGTTGCAGGGTCGCTCCAATATGGCTACACCTTC. The full variable domain, in which reference TRBV5-6 and TRBJ1-2 provide the parts outside the CDR3, is DAGVTQSPTHLIKTRGQQVTLRCSPKSGHDTVSWYQQALGQGPQFIFQYYEEEERQRGNFPDRFSGHQFPNYSSELNVNALLLGDSALYLCASSLVAGSLQYGYTFGSGTRLTVV.

The chain employs TRBV9 and TRBJ1-1; 8 positions match TRBD1. With 4 bases clipped from V and 3 bases from J, the junction kept 14 bases outside the gene matches. The length of the CDR3 is 17 residues. Per the germline V gene, CDR1 is SGDLS and CDR2 is YYNGEE. The DNA of the CDR3 is TGTGCCAGCAGCCAAGGACAGGGCGTTTACCCAGACACTGAAGCTTTCTTT. This encodes CASSQGQGVYPDTEAFF.

The rearrangement joins TRBV28 to TRBJ1-2; 10 positions match TRBD1. This CDR3 region has 16 residues. Trimming at V came to 2 bases and at J to 2 bases, leaving 5 bases not matched to a gene. CDR1 and CDR2 (germline): MDHEN, SYDVKM. CDR3 nucleotide sequence: TGTGCCAGCAGTTTACCCGGGACAGGGGTAAACTATGGCTACACCTTC. It yields the protein CASSLPGTGVNYGYTF.

This sequence joins TRBV7-6 and TRBJ2-3, with D perhaps matching TRBD2 (6 bases). The V gene's germline CDR1 is SGHVS and CDR2 FNYEAQ. The CDR3 runs to 12 residues. V lost 4 bases and J lost 15, with 17 bases in between. The CDR3, as DNA: TGTGCCAGCAGCTCGGACTATCGGAATACTTATTTT. This encodes CASSSDYRNTYF.

The chain carries TRBV6-5 and TRBJ1-2, with 9 bases identical to TRBD1. CDR1 and CDR2 (germline): MNHEY, SVGAGI. The CDR3 is 14 amino acids. The V and J ends lost 6 bases and 5 bases, in that order; junction bases with no gene match: 7. The chain's CDR3 is CASRQTGGTYGYTF. CDR3 coding DNA: TGTGCCAGCAGGCAAACAGGGGGCACTTATGGCTACACCTTC.

The chain employs TRBV19 and TRBJ2-1, with 8 nucleotides matching TRBD2. CDR1 is LNHDA, CDR2 SQIVND, per germline (reference sequence). The CDR3 contains 16 residues. V lost 7 bases, J lost 4 bases, and 12 bases stayed unmatched. The CDR3 reads CASTPAPGGGYNEQFF. The CDR3 region has the DNA TGTGCCAGTACCCCTGCCCCCGGGGGGGGATACAATGAGCAGTTCTTC.

As regards this clone: Germline and junction disagree at one end, which may indicate a read error. The chain joins TRBV7-9 to TRBJ1-1; maybe TRBD1 (5 bases). Germline lookup yields CDR1 SEHNR and CDR2 FQNEAQ (reference sequence). The CDR3 has 13 residues. This chain's CDR3 is CSSKLGANTEAFF. In DNA, the CDR3 is TGTTCCAGCAAGTTAGGGGCGAACACTGAAGCTTTCTTT. Combining the CDR3 with reference TRBV7-9 and TRBJ1-1 gives the whole variable domain DTGVSQNPRHKITKRGQNVTFRCDPISEHNRLYWYRQTLGQGPEFLTYFQNEAQLEKSRLLSDRFSAERPKGSFSTLEIQRTEQGDSAMYLCSSKLGANTEAFFGQGTRLTVV.

In DNA form, the CDR3 reads TGTGCCAGCAGCTTAGAGGGGACTAGCGAGTACAATGAGCAGTTCTTC. Its translation is CASSLEGTSEYNEQFF. The chain combines TRBV7-2 with TRBJ2-1, with TRBD2 matching 10 bases. Germline V gene lookup returns CDR1 SGHTA and CDR2 FQGNSA. This CDR3 has 16 amino acids. V dropped 1 base and J dropped 4; count of bases not matched to a gene: 4.

The chain carries TRBV9 and TRBJ2-5; 7 positions agree with TRBD1. The CDR3 consists of 14 residues. J was trimmed by 0 bases and V by 5 bases; bases with no gene match: 4. Germline values: CDR1 SGDLS, CDR2 YYNGEE. The CDR3 sequence: CASSPGTDQETQYF. In DNA, the CDR3 is TGTGCCAGCAGTCCCGGGACAGACCAAGAGACCCAGTACTTC.

This chain uses TRBV19 with TRBJ1-4; TRBD1 matches 9 bases. The V gene end was trimmed by 5 bases and the J gene end by 8 bases; junction bases not matched to a gene: 9. Germline loops: CDR1 LNHDA, CDR2 SQIVND (reference sequence). The CDR3 is 15 amino acids. The CDR3 protein is CASSQLTGGNEKLFF. The CDR3 bases are TGTGCCAGTAGTCAATTGACAGGGGGAAACGAAAAACTGTTTTTT.

V and J are TRBV4-1 and TRBJ1-1; no clear D gene. Trimming took 4 bases from V and 0 from J, leaving 12 bases between them. Germline loops: CDR1 MGHRA, CDR2 YSYEKL. The CDR3 contains 15 residues. The CDR3 reads CASSPFPWLNTEAFF. CDR3 nucleotide sequence: TGCGCCAGCAGCCCTTTCCCCTGGCTGAACACTGAAGCTTTCTTT.

CDR3 sequence: CASSKEWGTAQRYEQYF. CDR3 in DNA: TGTGCCAGCAGCAAAGAATGGGGGACAGCGCAACGTTACGAGCAGTACTTC. The chain links TRBV21-1 to TRBJ2-7; the D segment call TRBD1 is taken from the table without a DNA check. TRBV21-1 is a pseudogene segment. This CDR3 is built from 17 residues.

The chain links TRBV11-2 to TRBJ2-1; D possibly corresponds to TRBD2 (6 bases). CDR1 and CDR2 (germline): SGHAT, FQNNGV. The CDR3 runs to 16 residues. Deletions cut 5 bases from V and 2 bases from J, with 16 bases between. CDR3 sequence reads: CASSPDSGTPYNEQFF. Here the CDR3 DNA reads TGTGCCAGCAGCCCCGATTCCGGGACTCCCTACAATGAGCAGTTCTTC. Using reference TRBV11-2 and TRBJ2-1 for the parts outside the CDR3, the full variable domain is EAGVAQSPRYKIIEKRQSVAFWCNPISGHATLYWYQQILGQGPKLLIQFQNNGVVDDSQLPKDRFSAERLKGVDSTLKIQPAKLEDSAVYLCASSPDSGTPYNEQFFGPGTRLTVL.

In its sample, this clone was seen once. This chain links TRBV4-1 with TRBJ2-5; D may be TRBD1 (5 bases). V gave up 2 bases and J gave up 1 base, with 14 bases separating them. The CDR3 runs to 16 residues. In germline, CDR1 is MGHRA, CDR2 YSYEKL. The CDR3 bases are TGCGCCAGCAGCCAACAACCTGACAGCACCCAAGAGACCCAGTACTTC. It is translated as CASSQQPDSTQETQYF.

The chain links TRBV6-1 to TRBJ2-5; TRBD1 matches 10 bases. Losses at the gene ends were 5 bases for V and 10 bases for J; bases not matched to a gene: 7. The germline V gene has CDR1 MNHNS and CDR2 SASEGT. The CDR3 totals 13 residues. In DNA, the CDR3 is TGTGCCAGCAGTTATAGGGGGACAGGGGACCAGTACTTC. It encodes CASSYRGTGDQYF.

V usage is TRBV11-3 and J usage is TRBJ2-7; 9 bases match TRBD2. The CDR3 has 17 amino acids. Germline-derived CDR1 and CDR2 are SGHNT and YENEEA. Unmatched junction bases numbered 13, after V lost 0 bases and J lost 7 bases. Here the CDR3 DNA reads TGTGCCAGCAGCTTAGATAAGGGAATAGCGGGAGATGGAGAGCAGTACTTC. It encodes CASSLDKGIAGDGEQYF.

The chain joins TRBV7-2 to TRBJ1-3; a possible D gene is TRBD1 (5 bases). The CDR3 consists of 13 residues. V was shortened by 6 bases and J by 4 bases, with 10 bases between the two germline ends. The V gene's germline CDR1 is SGHTA and CDR2 FQGNSA. The CDR3 nucleotides are TGTGCCAGCAGGACAGAAACAGGAAACACCATATATTTT. Translation gives CASRTETGNTIYF.

This chain uses TRBV18 with TRBJ2-5, with TRBD1 as a possible D gene (5 bases). The ends were cut back, 0 bases at V and 7 bases at J, with 9 bases in the middle. This CDR3 region has 13 residues. Germline V CDR1 and CDR2: KGHSH, LQKENI. DNA for the CDR3: TGTGCCAGCTCACCACCGGGGCGTGCGACCCAGTACTTC. Its translation: CASSPPGRATQYF.

The chain uses TRBV5-5 and TRBJ2-1; TRBD2 aligns across 11 bases. J gave up 3 bases and V 2 bases, and 1 base lay outside the gene matches. The CDR3 loop spans 15 amino acids. The germline V gene encodes CDR1 SGHKS and CDR2 YYEKEE (reference sequence). The CDR3 nucleotides read TGTGCCAGCAGCTTACTAGCGGGGGTCTACAATGAGCAGTTCTTC. This encodes CASSLLAGVYNEQFF.

The V call is TRBV7-9, the J call TRBJ1-6; unclear D gene. V lost 1 base to trimming and J lost 7 bases, with 11 bases between them. The germline gives CDR1 SEHNR, CDR2 FQNEAQ (reference sequence). This CDR3 has 15 amino acids. CDR3 residues: CASSLDLGGNSPLHF. The CDR3 DNA sequence: TGTGCCAGCAGCTTAGATCTGGGCGGGAATTCACCCCTCCACTTT.

This clone was picked up a small number of times. The rearrangement joins TRBV5-4 to TRBJ1-5; 9 bases line up with TRBD1. After removal of 4 bases from V and 2 bases from J, the junction contained 7 bases not matched to a gene. From germline, CDR1 is SGHNT and CDR2 YYREEE (reference sequence). The CDR3 extends over 16 amino acids. In DNA form, the CDR3 reads TGTGCCAGCAGCCTCGGGACAGGGCAAGGCAATCAGCCCCAGCATTTT. As protein: CASSLGTGQGNQPQHF. The full variable domain, with the rest looked up from reference TRBV5-4 and TRBJ1-5, is ETGVTQSPTHLIKTRGQQVTLRCSSQSGHNTVSWYQQALGQGPQFIFQYYREEENGRGNFPPRFSGLQFPNYSSELNVNALELDDSALYLCASSLGTGQGNQPQHFGDGTRLSIL.

The rearrangement joins TRBV9 to TRBJ1-1, with 7 nucleotides matching TRBD1. From germline, CDR1 is SGDLS and CDR2 YYNGEE. V dropped 0 bases and J dropped 5; count of bases not matched to a gene: 10. This CDR3 is built from 16 residues. The CDR3 DNA reads TGTGCCAGCAGCGTAGGAGGGGGCGAGGGTTGGACTGAAGCTTTCTTT. It codes for CASSVGGGEGWTEAFF.